Listed below are T cell receptor beta chains from one sample, sequenced in a study of beta chain features in type 1 diabetes. Profiling relied on immunoSEQ multiplex PCR, and the TCRdb table lists in-frame clones only, not all of them. The table includes around 260,000 clones, 20% detected once. The sample taken for sequencing was naive CD4+ T cells from blood. All receptors come from a woman in her 40s with type 1 diabetes. Both conserved end residues are part of each CDR3. A D gene is named only where the DNA matches it firmly. Clone size is stated in some rows and not others, as once, few, many or a class when expanded.

TRBV18	-	TRBJ2-1	-	TGTGCCAGCTCACGGGGCGAACTCAATGAGCAGTTCTTC	CASSRGELNEQFF
TRBV6-6	-	TRBJ2-1	-	TGTGCCAGCAGTTACTCAAGGACAGTCAATGAGCAGTTCTTC	CASSYSRTVNEQFF
TRBV2	few	TRBJ1-5	-	TGTGCCAGCAAGAGGACAGCCGGGCATCAGCCCCAGCATTTT	CASKRTAGHQPQHF
TRBV2	-	TRBJ2-3	TRBD2	TGTGCCAGCAGGAGTAGCGGGGGCACAGATACGCAGTATTTT	CASRSSGGTDTQYF
TRBV9	few	TRBJ1-1	TRBD1	TGTGCCAGCAGCGTAGTGGGACAGACGAACACTGAAGCTTTCTTT	CASSVVGQTNTEAFF
TRBV7-3	-	TRBJ2-2	TRBD1	TGTGCCAGCAGCAGGGACAGCCTGAACACCGGGGAGCTGTTTTTT	CASSRDSLNTGELFF
TRBV7-3	-	TRBJ1-1	-	TGTGCCAGCCGGTCGACGGGTAACACTGAAGCTTTCTTT	CASRSTGNTEAFF
TRBV6-1	-	TRBJ2-6	-	TGTGCCAGCACCGAAGGAGCTTCTGGGGCCAACGTCCTGACTTTC	CASTEGASGANVLTF
TRBV6-5	-	TRBJ2-7	TRBD2	TGTGCCAGCAGCTCCCGGGGGGGAGGCGAGCAGTACTTC	CASSSRGGGEQYF
TRBV4-3	few	TRBJ2-1	-	TGCGCCAGCAGCCGTCTACAGGCGGATGAGCAGTTCTTC	CASSRLQADEQFF
TRBV5-4	few	TRBJ2-7	-	TGTGCCAGCAGCCGACTAGTAAATGAAGGCTACGAGCAGTACTTC	CASSRLVNEGYEQYF
TRBV9	-	TRBJ1-5	TRBD1	TGTGCCAGCAGCCCTCGGGACAGGGATCAGCCCCAGCATTTT	CASSPRDRDQPQHF
TRBV30	-	TRBJ2-7	TRBD2	TGTGCCTGGAGTGCGCCGTTAGCGGGGTCCTACGAGCAGTACTTC	CAWSAPLAGSYEQYF
TRBV5-4	few	TRBJ1-5	-	TGTGCCAGCAGCTTGCCTAATCAGCCCCAGCATTTT	CASSLPNQPQHF
TRBV27	-	TRBJ2-3	-	TGTGCCAGCAGTTTTCCGGGCACAGATACGCAGTATTTT	CASSFPGTDTQYF
TRBV28	-	TRBJ2-2	-	TGTGTCGCCGGGCCGAGGGACACCGGGGAGCTGTTTTTT	CVAGPRDTGELFF
TRBV4-2	-	TRBJ1-4	-	TGTGCCAGCAGCCTCGCGGCCACCGGCGAACCTAATGAAAAACTGTTTTTT	CASSLAATGEPNEKLFF
TRBV2	-	TRBJ2-7	TRBD1	TGTGCCAGCAGTGAAGAACAGGGGCCCTACGAGCAGTACTTC	CASSEEQGPYEQYF